A selection of T cell receptor beta chains follows, all from one sample in a study of T cell responses to AZD1222 COVID-19 vaccine. Profiled with immunoSEQ multiplex PCR; TCRdb holds only in-frame clones, not every one. The top ten hold over 2.5% of the sample, which has 95,000 to 150,000 clones, about 88% seen once. This sample comprised peripheral blood, obtained 28 days after the second AZD1222 dose. The source is an adult who received the AZD1222 COVID-19 vaccine. The CDR3 runs from the conserved cysteine through the conserved F or W. Fields, in order: CDR3 DNA, CDR3 protein, J gene, D gene, V gene, clone size. The D gene is left open where the match is weak. Rows may omit the clone size; those that give it use once, few, many or a size class.

TGTGCCAGTAGTATGAGACTAGCGGGGTATGAGCAGTTCTTC,CASSMRLAGYEQFF,TRBJ2-1,TRBD2,TRBV19,NA
TGTGCCAGCAGTTACCGGCAGGGGAGCACAGATACGCAGTATTTT,CASSYRQGSTDTQYF,TRBJ2-3,NA,TRBV6-5,NA
TGCGCCAGCAGCCTAACTGCCCAGGGAAACACCATATATTTT,CASSLTAQGNTIYF,TRBJ1-3,NA,TRBV4-3,NA
TGTGCCAGCAGTGTCAACGGACCGACAGGCCTTGCCTTC,CASSVNGPTGLAF,TRBJ1-2,NA,TRBV25-1,once
TGTGCCAGCAGATCAATTACAGGGCACGGCTACACCTTC,CASRSITGHGYTF,TRBJ1-2,NA,TRBV9,NA
TGTGCCACCAAGACAGCTAATCAGCCCCAGCATTTT,CATKTANQPQHF,TRBJ1-5,NA,TRBV6-5,once
TGTGCCACCGAGGAGGGGGAAGCGAACACCGGGGAGCTGTTTTTT,CATEEGEANTGELFF,TRBJ2-2,NA,TRBV24-1,NA
TGTGCCAGCTCGGCTGGGACAGGGGTTGAGAGCTACACCTTC,CASSAGTGVESYTF,TRBJ1-2,TRBD1,TRBV18,NA
TGTGCCAGCAGTTACGCGCCCAGAGCGAACACTGAAGCTTTCTTT,CASSYAPRANTEAFF,TRBJ1-1,NA,TRBV6-6,once
TGTGCCAGCAGCCTGGGGACTAGCGGGGGCGGCACCGGGGAGCTGTTTTTT,CASSLGTSGGGTGELFF,TRBJ2-2,TRBD2,TRBV3-1/TRBV3-2,few
TGTGCCAGCAGCTTGGGACAGAGGGCTAACTATGGCTACACCTTC,CASSLGQRANYGYTF,TRBJ1-2,NA,TRBV5-4,few
TGTGCCAGCAGAACGAGTGGGAATTACTACGAGCAGTACTTC,CASRTSGNYYEQYF,TRBJ2-7,NA,TRBV5-5,NA
TGTGCCAGCTCCCTAGACAGGGGGACTTACAATGAGCAGTTCTTC,CASSLDRGTYNEQFF,TRBJ2-1,TRBD1,TRBV18,NA
TGTGCCAGCAGGCCGACATACCACTACGAGCAGTACTTC,CASRPTYHYEQYF,TRBJ2-7,NA,TRBV28,NA
TGTGCCAGCAGCCCCTCCCGCTCTGGAAACACCATATATTTT,CASSPSRSGNTIYF,TRBJ1-3,NA,TRBV9,NA
TGTGCCAGCAGCCCCCACCTGAGCTCCTACAATGAGCAGTTCTTC,CASSPHLSSYNEQFF,TRBJ2-1,NA,TRBV7-9,once
TGTGCCAGCAGCTTCGGAACTAGCACAGATACGCAGTATTTT,CASSFGTSTDTQYF,TRBJ2-3,NA,TRBV7-2,NA
TGTGCCAGCAGCTGGGCAGGTGGCTTCTCTGGAAACACCATATATTTT,CASSWAGGFSGNTIYF,TRBJ1-3,NA,TRBV7-2,NA
TGTGCCAGCAGCTTAGAGGCCAGTCGGAACTATGGCTACACCTTC,CASSLEASRNYGYTF,TRBJ1-2,NA,TRBV7-2,NA
TGTGCCAGCAGCTTCGGGGCTAGCGGGGCCTACGAGCAGTACTTC,CASSFGASGAYEQYF,TRBJ2-7,TRBD2,TRBV7-9,NA
TGTGCCAGCAGTCGTGGGGGGGCGACCAATTCACCCCTCCACTTT,CASSRGGATNSPLHF,TRBJ1-6,NA,TRBV5-4,few
TGTGCCAGCAGTTTACAGGGCCGGAATGAAAAACTGTTTTTT,CASSLQGRNEKLFF,TRBJ1-4,NA,TRBV6-5,NA
TGTGCCAGCAGGAGAGGACAGGGGAATTACAATGAGCAGTTCTTC,CASRRGQGNYNEQFF,TRBJ2-1,TRBD1,TRBV6-5,NA
TGTGCCAGCAGCGTCGGAAACTATGGCTACACCTTC,CASSVGNYGYTF,TRBJ1-2,NA,TRBV11-3,NA
TGTGCCAGCAGCCGAATTAGGGGACAGGGGGAGCTGTTTTTT,CASSRIRGQGELFF,TRBJ2-2,TRBD1,TRBV7-9,NA
TGTGCCACCAGTGAGACTAACAATCAGCCCCAGCATTTT,CATSETNNQPQHF,TRBJ1-5,NA,TRBV24-1,NA
TGTGCCAGCAGCGTAAACGGCTATAGCAATCAGCCCCAGCATTTT,CASSVNGYSNQPQHF,TRBJ1-5,NA,TRBV9,NA
TGCGCCAGCAGCTTGAGGCCCGACACTTGGGACACTGAAGCTTTCTTT,CASSLRPDTWDTEAFF,TRBJ1-1,NA,TRBV5-1,NA
TGTGCCACCAGCAGAGGTCAGGGACTAGCGATTCCAGATACGCAGTATTTT,CATSRGQGLAIPDTQYF,TRBJ2-3,TRBD2,TRBV15,NA
TGTGCCAGCAGACCTTTAGGAGGCTCTGGAAACACCATATATTTT,CASRPLGGSGNTIYF,TRBJ1-3,NA,TRBV7-9,NA
TGTGCCAGCAGCAAAGGGCCCCTGACTAGCGGGGCCGCGAGAGATACGCAGTATTTT,CASSKGPLTSGAARDTQYF,TRBJ2-3,NA,TRBV21-1,NA
TGTGCCAGCAAAACCTACAGGGGAGGAGCGGCTAATGAAAAACTGTTTTTT,CASKTYRGGAANEKLFF,TRBJ1-4,TRBD1,TRBV2,NA
TGTGCCAGCAGCTCCCCAACGAATACGCAGTATTTT,CASSSPTNTQYF,TRBJ2-3,NA,TRBV7-9,NA
TGTGCCAGCAGCTCGGGACAGAACAATGAAAAACTGTTTTTT,CASSSGQNNEKLFF,TRBJ1-4,TRBD1,TRBV5-4,NA
TGTGCCAGCAACCCGCGGGGAAACTATGGCTACACCTTC,CASNPRGNYGYTF,TRBJ1-2,NA,TRBV6-5,NA
TGTGCCAGCAGTGAAAGTCGGGGGGCAGATACGCAGTATTTT,CASSESRGADTQYF,TRBJ2-3,TRBD2,TRBV2,NA
TGTGCCAGCACGGCAGAGAGGATTACGCAGTATTTT,CASTAERITQYF,TRBJ2-3,NA,TRBV7-8,once
TGTGCCAGCAGTTACTCGATACAGGGAATCTACGAGCAGTACTTC,CASSYSIQGIYEQYF,TRBJ2-7,NA,TRBV6-5,NA
TGCAGCGTTGACGGACAGAACTCTGGAAACACCATATATTTT,CSVDGQNSGNTIYF,TRBJ1-3,NA,TRBV29-1,NA
TGCGCCAGCAGCCAACACAGGAATTACTATGGCTACACCTTC,CASSQHRNYYGYTF,TRBJ1-2,NA,TRBV4-3,NA
TGCGCCAGCAGCTTGGTGGGGACAAACACTGAAGCTTTCTTT,CASSLVGTNTEAFF,TRBJ1-1,NA,TRBV5-1,NA
TGTGCCAGCAGCTTTACGGCTGTTGAAGCTTTCTTT,CASSFTAVEAFF,TRBJ1-1,NA,TRBV7-9,NA
TGTGCCAGCACTCTCACCTTGCGGGGGACCCCGAACACCGGGGAGCTGTTTTTT,CASTLTLRGTPNTGELFF,TRBJ2-2,TRBD2,TRBV11-3,NA
TGTGCCAGCAGAGCAGGTGTTCCCTTC,CASRAGVPF,TRBJ1-2,NA,TRBV21-1,NA